This paragraph covers one TCR beta chain sequence. This entry is derived from a study of blood T cell repertoires in COVID-19. Germline V CDR1 and CDR2: SGHTA, FQGTGA. The CDR3 has 16 residues. J was trimmed by 5 bases and V by 5 bases; bases with no gene match: 12. Only in-frame clones appear in the TCRdb table, and some are missing; sequencing was by immunoSEQ multiplex PCR. The sample contains 130,000 to 150,000 clones, 80% of which appear only once. This chain joins TRBV7-3 and TRBJ2-3, with 8 bases aligning to TRBD2. The receptor was isolated from a man between 60 and 70 years old with active or convalescent COVID-19. Sequencing was done on a sample of peripheral blood. The CDR3 DNA reads as TGTGCCAGCAGCCCCTTTCCGGGAGGGCTGAAAGATACGCAGTATTTT. Translating it yields CASSPFPGGLKDTQYF.